The entry that follows covers one T cell receptor beta chain sequence. Measured with immunoSEQ multiplex PCR; TCRdb has only the in-frame clones, and not every one. Of some 150,000 clones in the sample, approximately 84% were seen once. This sample was included in a study of blood T cell repertoires in COVID-19. Within 2 weeks of study entry, exposed participants had contacted a PCR-confirmed or clinician-diagnosed COVID-19 case. This receptor was obtained from a woman in her late teens or twenties who had been exposed to COVID-19. Specimen: PBMCs or T cells enriched from blood (not recorded which).

The CDR3, as DNA: TGTGCCAGTAGTACCCTAGCGGGTAGACTCACAGATACGCAGTATTTT. Its translation: CASSTLAGRLTDTQYF. The V and J genes are TRBV19 and TRBJ2-3, with 8 bases matching TRBD2. CDR1 is LNHDA and CDR2 is SQIVND in the germline V gene (reference sequence). J lost 2 bases, V lost 4 bases, and 8 bases had no gene match. The CDR3 contains 16 residues.